The 27 T cell receptor beta chains below all came from one sample that was sequenced in a study of CD8+CD57+ T cells in acquired aplastic anemia. Both TCR beta VDJ combination and CDR3 sequence profiling were carried out. Genomic DNA was the template for this profiling. Each CDR3 protein is one row after TCRdb ran MiXCR on the reads. The sample records about 190,000 distinct CDR3 sequences, about 53% being singletons. The specimen sequenced was sorted CD4+, CD8+, or CD8+CD57+ T cells (not recorded which) from PBMCs. Receptors originate from a human donor in good health, serving as a control.

The chain combines TRBV25-1 with TRBJ1-1, with 8 bases that match TRBD1. V was pared by 6 bases and J by 9 bases, with 12 bases of the junction left unmatched. This CDR3 comprises 14 residues. CDR1 is MGHDK, CDR2 SYGVNS, per germline. The chain's CDR3 is CASSTTGGRNKAFF. In nucleotides, the CDR3 is TGTGCCAGCAGCACCACAGGGGGACGGAATAAAGCTTTCTTT. The full variable domain, with the rest looked up from reference TRBV25-1 and TRBJ1-1, is EADIYQTPRYLVIGTGKKITLECSQTMGHDKMYWYQQDPGMELHLIHYSYGVNSTEKGDLSSESTVSRIRTEHFPLTLESARPSHTSQYLCASSTTGGRNKAFFGQGTRLTVV.

The chain couples TRBV5-1 to TRBJ2-2; TRBD2 might be the D (5 bases). CDR1 and CDR2 from the germline V gene are SGHRS and YFSETQ. CDR3 length equals 15 residues. V gave up 4 bases and J gave up 3 bases, with 13 bases separating them. The CDR3: CASSPGLTDTGELFF. The DNA for the CDR3 is TGCGCCAGCAGCCCCGGACTGACGGACACCGGGGAGCTGTTTTTT.

The V gene is TRBV19, the J gene TRBJ1-1; TRBD1 matches at 9 bases. The CDR3 has 13 residues. Germline values: CDR1 LNHDA, CDR2 SQIVND (reference sequence). The V gene end was trimmed by 7 bases and the J gene end by 4 bases; junction bases not matched to a gene: 4. The CDR3 region has the DNA TGTGCCAGTACTACAGGGGGCCTCACTGAAGCTTTCTTT. Translated, it gives CASTTGGLTEAFF.

In this sample, this clonotype turned up a few times. A read error is likely, as this CDR3 ends without the conserved phenylalanine or tryptophan. The gene calls are TRBV7-8 and TRBJ1-1; 10 bases are a match to TRBD1. Germline CDR1 is SGHVS and CDR2 is FQNEAQ. The CDR3 has 15 amino acids. The V segment lost 5 bases and the J segment 9 bases; nucleotides outside the gene matches: 12. The CDR3 spells CASSARDRGGTKAFL. In DNA form, the CDR3 reads TGTGCCAGCAGCGCCCGGGACAGGGGAGGAACTAAAGCTTTCCTT.

This clonotype was observed at least ten times. The chain uses TRBV9 and TRBJ2-5; 7 bases agree with TRBD2. The CDR3 covers 15 residues. Germline V gene data show CDR1 as SGDLS and CDR2 as YYNGEE. V lost 0 bases to trimming and J lost 1 base; unmatched junction nucleotides: 3. The CDR3: CASSVGGGGQETQYF. CDR3 coding DNA: TGTGCCAGCAGCGTAGGGGGCGGGGGCCAAGAGACCCAGTACTTC. Drawing the rest from reference TRBV9 and TRBJ2-5, the complete variable domain is DSGVTQTPKHLITATGQRVTLRCSPRSGDLSVYWYQQSLDQGLQFLIQYYNGEERAKGNILERFSAQQFPDLHSELNLSSLELGDSALYFCASSVGGGGQETQYFGPGTRLLVL.

V usage is TRBV5-4 and J usage is TRBJ2-7; either TRBD1 or TRBD2 may supply D (5 bases each). This CDR3 is 15 amino acids long. Per the germline V gene, CDR1 is SGHNT and CDR2 is YYREEE (reference sequence). V lost 7 bases and J 2 bases, leaving 19 bases between the germline ends. CDR3 DNA sequence: TGTGCCAGCTCACGAGAGGGGCTCCGGGCCTACGAGCAGTACTTC. Translating it yields CASSREGLRAYEQYF.

For this clonotype: The final CDR3 position lacks the conserved phenylalanine or tryptophan, pointing to a likely read error. The chain has TRBV2 and TRBJ1-1; D not certain. Between the trimmed V and J ends, which lost 1 base and 1 base, there was a span of 4 bases. Germline V lookup: CDR1 SNHLY, CDR2 FYNNEI. The CDR3 spans 13 residues. The DNA for the CDR3 is TGTGCCAGCAGTGAAGAGGAGAACACTGAAGCTTTCCTT. Amino acids: CASSEEENTEAFL.

This clonotype was recorded many times. The chain links TRBV6-2 or TRBV6-3 to TRBJ1-1, with D perhaps matching TRBD1 (5 bases). CDR1 is MNHEY and CDR2 is SVGEGT in the germline V gene. V gave up 0 bases and J gave up 1 base, with 9 bases separating them. CDR3 length: 15 amino acids. For the CDR3, the DNA is TGTGCCAGCAGTTACTCTTCGGGACCGAACACTGAAGCTTTCTTT. The encoded protein is CASSYSSGPNTEAFF.

This clonotype was seen at least ten times. The chain uses TRBV28 and TRBJ2-5; D not certain. Trimming stripped 8 bases from V and 4 bases from J, with 11 bases between. This CDR3 spans 12 amino acids. Germline loops: CDR1 MDHEN, CDR2 SYDVKM. CDR3 amino acids: CASGSPRETQYF. The CDR3 coding sequence is TGTGCCAGCGGGTCCCCAAGAGAGACCCAGTACTTC.

V is TRBV7-3 and J is TRBJ2-7, with no clear D. This CDR3 region has 13 residues. V lost 0 bases to trimming and J lost 5 bases, with 8 bases between them. Germline-derived CDR1 and CDR2 are SGHTA and FQGTGA. CDR3 nucleotide sequence: TGTGCCAGCAGCTTAACGTCTGGCCACGAGCAGTACTTC. This encodes CASSLTSGHEQYF.

This rearrangement joins TRBV24-1 to TRBJ1-6, with D unresolved. Germline V gene lookup returns CDR1 KGHDR and CDR2 SFDVKD. Deletions cut 9 bases from V and 7 bases from J, with 15 bases between. This CDR3 is 14 amino acids long. The CDR3 region has the DNA TGTGCCACCTCCCTAGATAGGTTCAATTCACCCCTCCACTTT. It yields the protein CATSLDRFNSPLHF.

The chain carries TRBV7-3 and TRBJ2-5, with D hard to call. The CDR3 consists of 13 residues. The germline V gene encodes CDR1 SGHTA and CDR2 FQGTGA. V gave up 3 bases and J gave up 7 bases, with 12 bases separating them. CDR3 region: CASSLSQPGTQYF. Written as DNA, the CDR3 is TGTGCCAGCAGCTTGAGTCAGCCGGGGACCCAGTACTTC.

This clonotype was recorded at least ten times. The chain uses TRBV7-8 and TRBJ2-2; D is unclear. The CDR3 contains 14 residues. V lost 1 base and J 8 bases, leaving 11 bases between the germline ends. Germline CDR1 and CDR2: SGHVS and FQNEAQ. In nucleotides, the CDR3 is TGTGCCAGCAGCTTAGGACTTAGCAGGGGGGAGCTGTTTTTT. It encodes CASSLGLSRGELFF.

About this clonotype itself: A much larger clone is a single base away; this may be a read error. The chain uses TRBV18 and TRBJ2-7; 8 bases align to TRBD1. This CDR3 contains 14 residues. Germline assignment: CDR1 KGHSH and CDR2 LQKENI. In DNA form, the CDR3 reads TGTGCCAGCTCAATGGGACAGGCTAACTACGAGCGGTACTTC. It translates to CASSMGQANYERYF.

This clonotype was counted at least ten times. This sequence joins TRBV24-1 and TRBJ2-5; D is uncertain. CDR3 length: 15 residues. CDR1 and CDR2 from the germline V gene are KGHDR and SFDVKD. V dropped 6 bases and J dropped 5 bases, with 18 bases sitting between them. The CDR3 region is CATSWLEHDRETQYF. CDR3 sequence (DNA): TGTGCCACCAGTTGGTTAGAGCATGACCGGGAGACCCAGTACTTC.

This clonotype was detected ten times or more. The chain employs TRBV3-1 and TRBJ2-5; D is possibly TRBD1 or TRBD2 (5 bases each). Germline V gene sequence: CDR1 LGHDT, CDR2 YNNKEL (reference sequence). This CDR3 spans 14 amino acids. V lost 6 bases to trimming and J lost 0 bases, with 11 bases between them. CDR3 loop: CASRQGEYQETQYF. The DNA of the CDR3 is TGTGCCAGCAGGCAGGGAGAGTACCAAGAGACCCAGTACTTC.

This clonotype was observed many times. The chain couples TRBV3-1 to TRBJ2-7; D is uncertain. The CDR3 totals 13 residues. Germline-derived CDR1 and CDR2 are LGHDT and YNNKEL (reference sequence). V was trimmed by 1 base and J by 6 bases, leaving 10 bases between them. The CDR3 reads CASSQVRVSEQYF. CDR3 in DNA: TGTGCCAGCAGCCAAGTCCGGGTTAGCGAGCAGTACTTC.

The chain links TRBV7-2 to TRBJ1-5; D gene uncertain. Between the trimmed V and J ends, which lost 1 base and 3 bases, there was a span of 13 bases. This CDR3 is 16 amino acids long. Per the germline V gene, CDR1 is SGHTA and CDR2 is FQGNSA. CDR3 sequence reads: CASSLEPRAYNQPQHF. CDR3 sequence (DNA): TGTGCCAGCAGCTTAGAACCAAGAGCGTACAATCAGCCCCAGCATTTT.

Only one count was recorded for this clonotype. The V call is TRBV2, the J call TRBJ1-1; D remains ambiguous. Germline V CDR1 and CDR2: SNHLY, FYNNEI. Trimming cost V 4 bases and J 5 bases, with 11 bases left between them. The length of the CDR3 is 13 residues. The CDR3 here is CASSGQFRTEAFF. The CDR3 coding sequence is TGTGCCAGCAGTGGGCAGTTTAGGACTGAAGCTTTCTTT.

In this sample, this clonotype turned up many times. This rearrangement joins TRBV5-5 to TRBJ1-1, with 10 bases lining up with TRBD1. Losses at the gene ends were 1 base for V and 0 bases for J; bases not matched to a gene: 6. Looked up from germline, CDR1 is SGHKS and CDR2 is YYEKEE (reference sequence). The CDR3 covers 17 residues. This CDR3 is CASSLSTGGIMNTEAFF. The CDR3 DNA reads TGTGCCAGCAGCTTGTCGACAGGGGGCATCATGAACACTGAAGCTTTCTTT.

J is TRBJ1-2 and V is TRBV28, with a possible D match to TRBD1 (6 bases). V was trimmed by 8 bases and J by 10 bases, leaving 14 bases between them. This CDR3 is built from 11 residues. Germline assignment: CDR1 MDHEN and CDR2 SYDVKM. Written as DNA, the CDR3 is TGTGCCAGCTCTATACAGGGTTACTACACCTTC. This sequence encodes CASSIQGYYTF.

This chain joins TRBV2 and TRBJ2-5; D ambiguous. The V end lost 1 base, the J end lost 3 bases, and 6 bases lay between the germline ends. Germline assignment: CDR1 SNHLY and CDR2 FYNNEI. The CDR3 consists of 13 residues. CDR3 amino acids: CASSEELEETQYF. CDR3 nucleotide sequence: TGTGCCAGCAGTGAAGAACTCGAAGAGACCCAGTACTTC. Supplemented by reference TRBV2 and TRBJ2-5, the full variable domain reads EPEVTQTPSHQVTQMGQEVILRCVPISNHLYFYWYRQILGQKVEFLVSFYNNEISEKSEIFDDQFSVERPDGSNFTLKIRSTKLEDSAMYFCASSEELEETQYFGPGTRLLVL.

This sequence joins TRBV7-2 and TRBJ2-3; 9 nucleotides line up with TRBD1. The J segment lost 0 bases and the V segment lost 2 bases, leaving 9 bases of the junction unmatched. The CDR3 totals 18 residues. CDR1 and CDR2 from the germline V gene are SGHTA and FQGNSA. CDR3 in DNA: TGTGCCAGCAGCTTAAACCCTACAGGGGGCTTTAGCACAGATACGCAGTATTTT. This sequence encodes CASSLNPTGGFSTDTQYF.

This clonotype was detected ten times or more. V and J are TRBV20-1 and TRBJ2-1; D gene unclear. Germline V gene data show CDR1 as DFQATT and CDR2 as SNEGSKA (reference sequence). This CDR3 comprises 12 residues. Between the trimmed V and J ends, which lost 2 bases and 6 bases, there was a span of 8 bases. The CDR3 nucleotides read TGCAGTGCTAGACCCACCCGCAATGAGCAGTTCTTC. It specifies CSARPTRNEQFF.

The chain carries TRBV5-5 and TRBJ2-5; TRBD1 matches at 9 bases. The CDR3 sequence is 16 residues long. The germline V gene has CDR1 SGHKS and CDR2 YYEKEE (reference sequence). With V trimmed by 0 bases and J by 5 bases, 8 bases remained unmatched. The CDR3 DNA is TGTGCCAGCAGCTTGGCCGGAGACAGGGGGAGGGAGACCCAGTACTTC. Translation gives CASSLAGDRGRETQYF.

This rearrangement joins TRBV2 to TRBJ2-7; D could derive from TRBD1 or TRBD2 (5 bases each). The V gene lost 3 bases and the J gene lost 3 bases, with 12 bases spanning the gap. The CDR3 consists of 14 residues. From germline, CDR1 is SNHLY and CDR2 FYNNEI. The CDR3 region is CASSEGPGVYEQYF. CDR3 nucleotide sequence: TGTGCCAGCAGTGAGGGACCAGGTGTCTACGAGCAGTACTTC.

The chain has TRBV19 and TRBJ1-5; tentative D call: TRBD1 (5 bases). This CDR3 region has 13 residues. Germline lookup yields CDR1 LNHDA and CDR2 SQIVND (reference sequence). V lost 8 bases, J lost 7 bases, and 15 bases lay in between. The CDR3, as DNA: TGTGCCAGTGAAGACAGTCGCAGGCAGCCCCAGCATTTT. Protein sequence: CASEDSRRQPQHF.